These T cell receptor beta chains were read from a single sample in a study of blood T cell repertoires in COVID-19. Only in-frame clones appear in the TCRdb table, and some are missing; sequencing was by immunoSEQ multiplex PCR. This table holds roughly 290,000 clones, roughly 90% found once. Sequenced sample: PBMCs or T cells enriched from blood (not recorded which). These receptors all stem from a woman between 35 and 50 years old who had recovered from COVID-19. The CDR3 runs from the conserved cysteine through the conserved F or W. A D gene is named only where the DNA matches it firmly. Clone size is stated in some rows and not others, as once, few, many or a class when expanded.

CDR3nt	CDR3aa	v_gene	d_gene	j_gene	abundance
TGTGCCAGCAGCTTGGAGGGACAGGGGGATAGCGGGGAGCTGTTTTTT	CASSLEGQGDSGELFF	TRBV5-4	TRBD1	TRBJ2-2	NA
TGTGCCAGCAGTGATGCAGTCGGGAATCAGCCCCAGCATTTT	CASSDAVGNQPQHF	TRBV25-1	NA	TRBJ1-5	NA
TGCGCCAGCAGCTCACGGACAGGGGGCCTAGCTAACTATGGCTACACCTTC	CASSSRTGGLANYGYTF	TRBV4-1	TRBD1	TRBJ1-2	NA
TGTGCCAGCAAGAAGGACAGGGGCCTTTCACCCCTCCACTTT	CASKKDRGLSPLHF	TRBV2	TRBD1	TRBJ1-6	NA
TGTGCCAGCAGACCCACAGGAAATCCGACTAGCGGGAGGGCTTACGAGCAGTACTTC	CASRPTGNPTSGRAYEQYF	TRBV11-2	TRBD2	TRBJ2-7	NA
TGTGCCAGCAGCCCCTCGGGGGTCTCAAACACTGAAGCTTTCTTT	CASSPSGVSNTEAFF	TRBV5-4	NA	TRBJ1-1	few
TGTGCCAGCAGCTTGGGCAGGTCTACGAATCAGCCCCAGCATTTT	CASSLGRSTNQPQHF	TRBV5-5	NA	TRBJ1-5	NA
TGTGCCACCAGTGATGCCACCGGGACACCAAACACCGGGGAGCTGTTTTTT	CATSDATGTPNTGELFF	TRBV24-1	NA	TRBJ2-2	NA
TGTGCCACCAGCACGAATTCTCGGGGATGGAACAATGAGCAGTTCTTC	CATSTNSRGWNNEQFF	TRBV15	NA	TRBJ2-1	NA
TGTGCCACCAGCAGAGATCTAAGTACAGCACTAGCCAAAAACATTCAGTACTTC	CATSRDLSTALAKNIQYF	TRBV15	NA	TRBJ2-4	NA